This TCR beta chain was identified during a study of shared clonotypes between healthy human individuals. Findings of the study overall: Generally, naive subsets came out with larger estimated richness than memory subsets.

V lost 4 bases, J lost 3 bases, and 10 bases lay in between. This CDR3 has 13 amino acids. CDR1 is SGDLS, CDR2 YYNGEE, per germline. Clones were read by immunoSEQ multiplex PCR, and TCRdb kept only the in-frame ones, dropping some. In the table there are 1.4 million or so clones, around 98.5% of which are singletons. Notes on this clone: What it recognizes is unknown.

Those who donated, Caucasian adults without exception, all lived in Nashville, Tennessee. Splitting the CD4+ cells yielded a CD45RA+ naive subset and a CD45RA-negative memory subset. This sequence was found in a man aged 25-45 years in good health. Sequenced input: naive CD4+ T cells sorted from blood. The subset denotes: CD45RA+ positively selected. The J gene is TRBJ2-5, the V gene TRBV9; D not resolved. The CDR3 reads CASSLGDEETQYF. The CDR3, as DNA: TGTGCCAGCAGCCTAGGTGACGAAGAGACCCAGTACTTC.